The next 11 T cell receptor beta chains were all read from a single sample in a study of early T cells in non-severe SARS-CoV-2 infection. TCRdb re-analysed the 5' RACE reads in MiXCR, keeping a single row per CDR3 protein. The sample has about 40,000 distinct CDR3 sequences, roughly 5% seen once; the top ten hold less than 6%. Sequencing was carried out using whole blood. All receptors come from an adult who was a healthcare worker with PCR-confirmed SARS-CoV-2 infection or an uninfected control (not recorded which).

The chain carries TRBV20-1 and TRBJ2-7; TRBD1 matches 9 bases. This CDR3 is 15 amino acids long. The ends lost 4 bases at V and 4 bases at J; junction bases unmatched: 11. Germline CDR1 is DFQATT and CDR2 is SNEGSKA (reference sequence). The CDR3 nucleotides read TGCAGTGCTACAAAGACCGGGACAGGGATTTACGAGCAGTACTTC. Residues: CSATKTGTGIYEQYF.

The gene calls are TRBV7-6 and TRBJ2-1, with 9 bases aligning to TRBD1. Trimming removed 5 bases from V and 6 bases from J; junction bases left unmatched: 8. The length of the CDR3 is 15 residues. Germline CDR1 and CDR2: SGHVS and FNYEAQ. Here the CDR3 reads CASSKGQGAINEQFF. The CDR3 DNA reads as TGTGCCAGCAGCAAGGGACAGGGAGCGATCAATGAGCAGTTCTTC. The complete variable domain, with remaining parts taken from reference TRBV7-6 and TRBJ2-1, reads GAGVSQSPRYKVTKRGQDVALRCDPISGHVSLYWYRQALGQGPEFLTYFNYEAQQDKSGLPNDRFSAERPEGSISTLTIQRTEQRDSAMYRCASSKGQGAINEQFFGPGTRLTVL.

This clonotype was counted ten times or more. This chain uses TRBV28 with TRBJ2-3; D is perhaps TRBD1 (5 bases). Germline V gives CDR1 MDHEN, CDR2 SYDVKM. V was pared by 4 bases and J by 1 base, with 12 bases between. The CDR3 is made up of 15 amino acids. CDR3 loop: CASSSMTARTDTQYF. The DNA of the CDR3 is TGTGCCAGCAGTTCGATGACAGCACGCACAGATACGCAGTATTTT.

This clonotype was recorded many times. The CDR3 here is CASSLGTEGNIQYF. The CDR3 DNA is TGTGCCAGCAGCTTAGGTACAGAAGGAAACATTCAGTACTTC. The chain combines TRBV7-8 with TRBJ2-4; D is undetermined. This CDR3 spans 14 amino acids. V shed 1 base and J shed 6 bases, with 10 bases lying between them. Germline V CDR1 and CDR2: SGHVS, FQNEAQ. The full variable domain, with the rest looked up from reference TRBV7-8 and TRBJ2-4, is GAGVSQSPRYKVAKRGQDVALRCDPISGHVSLFWYQQALGQGPEFLTYFQNEAQLDKSGLPSDRFFAERPEGSVSTLKIQRTQQEDSAVYLCASSLGTEGNIQYFGAGTRLSVL.

This clonotype showed up many times. The chain combines TRBV7-9 with TRBJ2-2; tentatively, D is TRBD2 (5 bases). This CDR3 region has 15 residues. Germline values: CDR1 SEHNR, CDR2 FQNEAQ (reference sequence). Deletions cut 5 bases from V and 0 bases from J, with 10 bases between. CDR3 DNA sequence: TGTGCCAGCAGCCAGGCGGGCCCGAACACCGGGGAGCTGTTTTTT. Its translation: CASSQAGPNTGELFF.

This clonotype was seen a handful of times. V is TRBV18 and J is TRBJ1-5; 10 bases are a match to TRBD1. Germline V lookup: CDR1 KGHSH, CDR2 LQKENI. This CDR3 has 15 residues. V gave up 4 bases and J gave up 7 bases; unmatched junction bases: 7. CDR3 DNA sequence: TGTGCCAGCTCACGGGACAGGGGAGGACGCCAGCCCCAGCATTTT. Residues: CASSRDRGGRQPQHF. The full variable domain, its missing parts supplied by reference TRBV18 and TRBJ1-5, is NAGVMQNPRHLVRRRGQEARLRCSPMKGHSHVYWYRQLPEEGLKFMVYLQKENIIDESGMPKERFSAEFPKEGPSILRIQQVVRGDSAAYFCASSRDRGGRQPQHFGDGTRLSIL.

The CDR3 sequence: CASSLTDYGYTF. CDR3 sequence (DNA): TGCGCCAGCAGCTTGACAGACTATGGCTACACCTTC. The V call is TRBV5-1, the J call TRBJ1-2; D unresolved. The CDR3 is 12 residues long. V gave up 1 base and J gave up 3 bases, with 4 bases separating them. The germline V gene has CDR1 SGHRS and CDR2 YFSETQ.

This clonotype was counted many times. The V call is TRBV2, the J call TRBJ2-2; 14 nucleotides agree with TRBD2. This CDR3 spans 16 amino acids. V dropped 4 bases and J dropped 7; count of bases not matched to a gene: 5. CDR1 SNHLY and CDR2 FYNNEI come from the germline V gene. CDR3 DNA sequence: TGTGCCAGCAGTGTGGGACTAGCGGGAGTTAACGGGGAGCTGTTTTTT. This sequence encodes CASSVGLAGVNGELFF.

This clonotype was found many times. This chain uses TRBV2 with TRBJ1-2, with 7 bases fitting TRBD1. Trimming at V came to 5 bases and at J to 8 bases, leaving 8 bases not matched to a gene. Looked up from germline, CDR1 is SNHLY and CDR2 is FYNNEI. The length of the CDR3 is 13 residues. Written as DNA, the CDR3 is TGTGCCAGCAGTACGGGACAGATGGTCGGCTACACCTTC. Protein: CASSTGQMVGYTF.

This clonotype was observed a handful of times. This chain links TRBV5-1 with TRBJ1-1, with unresolved D. CDR3 length: 13 residues. Germline CDR1 SGHRS, CDR2 YFSETQ. V dropped 0 bases and J dropped 4 bases, with 7 bases sitting between them. CDR3 sequence: CASSLGTGTEAFF. CDR3 coding DNA: TGCGCCAGCAGCTTGGGTACCGGCACTGAAGCTTTCTTT.

V gene TRBV20-1 combines with J gene TRBJ2-3; TRBD2 matches at 7 bases. Trimming took 6 bases from V and 0 from J; bases not matched to a gene: 3. CDR1 DFQATT and CDR2 SNEGSKA come from the germline V gene (reference sequence). This CDR3 spans 13 amino acids. The CDR3 DNA is TGCAGTGCGTTGCGGGGGAGCACAGATACGCAGTATTTT. It is translated as CSALRGSTDTQYF.